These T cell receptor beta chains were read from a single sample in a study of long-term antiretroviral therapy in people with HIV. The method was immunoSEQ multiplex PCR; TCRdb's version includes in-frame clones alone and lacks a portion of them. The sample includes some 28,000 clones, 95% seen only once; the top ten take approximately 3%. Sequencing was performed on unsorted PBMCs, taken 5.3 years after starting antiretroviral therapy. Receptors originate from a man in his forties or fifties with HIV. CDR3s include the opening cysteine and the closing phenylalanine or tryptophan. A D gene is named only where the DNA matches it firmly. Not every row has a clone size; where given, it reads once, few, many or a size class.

CASSEDRDYEQYF	TGTGCCAGCAGCGAGGACAGGGACTACGAGCAGTACTTC	TRBV5-4	TRBJ2-7	NA	TRBD1
CASSSGGGSTEAFF	TGTGCCAGCAGCTCAGGTGGAGGGAGCACTGAAGCTTTCTTT	TRBV5-4	TRBJ1-1	once	NA
CARGYGGALTDTQYF	TGTGCCAGGGGGTACGGGGGGGCCCTAACAGATACGCAGTATTTT	TRBV2	TRBJ2-3	NA	TRBD2
CASSLRRSTQEKLFF	TGTGCCAGCAGCTTAAGGCGAAGCACGCAAGAAAAACTGTTTTTT	TRBV7-8	TRBJ1-4	NA	NA
CASSPSTRVNEQFF	TGTGCCAGCAGCCCGTCGACGCGGGTAAATGAGCAGTTCTTC	TRBV7-2	TRBJ2-1	NA	NA
CASSVQTGENTEAFF	TGTGCCAGCAGCGTCCAGACAGGGGAGAACACTGAAGCTTTCTTT	TRBV9	TRBJ1-1	NA	TRBD1
CASIPRTGGYGYTF	TGTGCCAGCATCCCACGGACAGGGGGCTATGGCTACACCTTC	TRBV5-4	TRBJ1-2	NA	TRBD1
CASRGGTGRSEAFF	TGTGCCAGTAGGGGGGGGACAGGGCGATCGGAAGCTTTCTTT	TRBV19	TRBJ1-1	NA	TRBD1
CAWSVKGYYEQYF	TGTGCCTGGAGTGTAAAGGGGTACTACGAGCAGTACTTC	TRBV30	TRBJ2-7	few	NA
CASSSDTTNTGELFF	TGCGCCAGCAGCTCCGACACGACGAACACCGGGGAGCTGTTTTTT	TRBV5-1	TRBJ2-2	NA	NA